The rows below give T cell receptor beta chains drawn from one sample of a study of early T cells in non-severe SARS-CoV-2 infection. TCRdb ran MiXCR on the 5' RACE reads and lists one entry per CDR3 protein. Of approximately 69,000 distinct CDR3 sequences in the sample, 9.5% to 15% were seen once. Here the sequenced sample was whole blood, taken at baseline. Receptors originate from an adult who was a healthcare worker with PCR-confirmed SARS-CoV-2 infection or an uninfected control (not recorded which). Each CDR3 is given with its conserved first and last residue. The order of the fields is V gene, D gene, clone size, J gene, CDR3 DNA, CDR3 protein. D genes are given only for firm matches. Part of the rows lack a size; the others show once, few, many or a class for expanded clones.

>TRBV2|TRBD1|NA|TRBJ1-3
TGTGCCAGCAGAACGACAGGGTCTGGAAACACCATATATTTT
CASRTTGSGNTIYF
>TRBV29-1|NA|NA|TRBJ2-5
TGCAGCGTGGAGTACGGAAAAGAGACCCAGTACTTC
CSVEYGKETQYF
>TRBV28|NA|NA|TRBJ2-2
TGTGCCAGCAGCCGCGGGGCGGTGTACACCGGGGAGCTGTTTTTT
CASSRGAVYTGELFF
>TRBV29-1|NA|NA|TRBJ2-5
TGCAGCACCGGGGTCCCCGAGTTC
CSTGVPEF
>TRBV29-1|NA|few|TRBJ2-2
TGCAGCGGGGGGCTCGGAGCGAACACCGGGGAGCTGTTTTTT
CSGGLGANTGELFF
>TRBV20-1|NA|NA|TRBJ2-7
TGCAGTGCTAGAGCTGCGGATTACTACGAGCAGTACTTC
CSARAADYYEQYF
>TRBV18|NA|few|TRBJ1-2
TGTGCCAGCTCACTGGAAGCTAACTATGGCTACACCTTC
CASSLEANYGYTF
>TRBV4-3|NA|few|TRBJ1-2
TGCGCCAGCAGCCAAGCTGTGGCTAACTATGGCTACACCTTC
CASSQAVANYGYTF
>TRBV2|NA|few|TRBJ2-1
TGTGCCAGCAGCAGGACGCCGTTTGGGAATGAGCAGTTCTTC
CASSRTPFGNEQFF
>TRBV29-1|TRBD1|NA|TRBJ2-7
TGCAGCGTTGCACCGGGACAGGGGATCTACGAGCAGTACTTC
CSVAPGQGIYEQYF
>TRBV3-1|NA|NA|TRBJ2-5
TGTGCCAGCAGCCAAGCTTCAGGGGGTATCCGGGGGAGGGAGACCCAGTACTTC
CASSQASGGIRGRETQYF
>TRBV5-1|NA|NA|TRBJ2-2
TGCGCCAGCAGCGTCGGGACATCCGCCGGGGAGCTGTTTTTT
CASSVGTSAGELFF
>TRBV6-1|TRBD1|few|TRBJ2-3
TGTGCCAGCAGTTACCGGGACAGGGTGGGAGATACGCAGTATTTT
CASSYRDRVGDTQYF
>TRBV12-3/TRBV12-4|TRBD2|NA|TRBJ2-1
TGTGCCAGCAGTTTATCTAGCGGGGGCTCCTACAATGAGCAGTTCTTC
CASSLSSGGSYNEQFF
>TRBV7-3|NA|many|TRBJ2-1
TGTGCCAGCAGCTTACAGGGACGGAGGAGCAATGAGCAGTTCTTC
CASSLQGRRSNEQFF
>TRBV5-1|NA|many|TRBJ2-3
TGCGCCAGCAGCTTAGAGCCCGCACCAGATACGCAGTATTTT
CASSLEPAPDTQYF
>TRBV28|NA|many|TRBJ2-3
TGTGCCAGCAGCCAACTTCGGGAAGGAACCACAGATACGCAGTATTTT
CASSQLREGTTDTQYF
>TRBV12-3/TRBV12-4|TRBD1|many|TRBJ1-2
TGTGCCAGCAGCATAGACAGGGAGGCATCCCCCTTC
CASSIDREASPF
>TRBV11-2|NA|many|TRBJ2-3
TGTGCCAGCAGCCATTTTCCGCACACAGATACGCAGTATTTT
CASSHFPHTDTQYF
>TRBV29-1|TRBD1|NA|TRBJ1-2
TGCAGCGCCCGACAGGGAATTTATGGCTACACCTTC
CSARQGIYGYTF
>TRBV4-1|NA|NA|TRBJ2-7
TGCGCCAGCAGCCATCCCATCAGCTCCTACGAGCAGTACTTC
CASSHPISSYEQYF
>TRBV20-1|NA|NA|TRBJ1-2
TGCAGTGCTCCTGGGGGGGTCCCCCTTAACTATGGCTACACCTTC
CSAPGGVPLNYGYTF
>TRBV6-5|NA|few|TRBJ1-5
TGTGCCAGCAGTTACTCCTCAGACTTACCCCAGCATTTT
CASSYSSDLPQHF
>TRBV27|NA|NA|TRBJ2-7
TGTGCCAGCAGCCAAGTCACCGGGACAAGTCCCTACGAGCAGTACTTC
CASSQVTGTSPYEQYF
>TRBV12-3/TRBV12-4|NA|NA|TRBJ1-1
TGTGCCAGCGTAGACTGGGGCGCTGAAGCTTTCTTT
CASVDWGAEAFF
>TRBV12-3/TRBV12-4|NA|many|TRBJ1-2
TGTGCCAGCAGTTTACGTACCGGACAGCCCAACTATGGCTACACCTTC
CASSLRTGQPNYGYTF
>TRBV6-1|TRBD1|NA|TRBJ1-2
TGTGCCAGCAGTGAAGCGCGAAGAACAGGGGACCACTATGGCTACACCTTC
CASSEARRTGDHYGYTF
>TRBV28|NA|NA|TRBJ2-3
TGTGCCAGCAGTTCCCGGGGCGACCGCACAGATACGCAGTATTTT
CASSSRGDRTDTQYF
>TRBV6-5|NA|few|TRBJ1-4
TGTGCCAGCAGTAGGGGACGGAATGAAAAACTGTTTTTT
CASSRGRNEKLFF
>TRBV29-1|NA|NA|TRBJ2-1
TGCAGCGTTGAACAAGCCCTTAATGAGCAGTTCTTC
CSVEQALNEQFF
>TRBV6-6|NA|NA|TRBJ2-1
TGTGCCAGCCGAATATTAGGAAGTGAGCAGTTCTTC
CASRILGSEQFF
>TRBV3-1|TRBD2|few|TRBJ2-1
TGTGCCAGCAGCCAAGATTTGGGGACTAGCCGCAATGAGCAGTTCTTC
CASSQDLGTSRNEQFF
>TRBV11-2|NA|NA|TRBJ2-3
TGTGCCAGCAGCCCCCGAGGGGGGTACACAGATACGCAGTATTTT
CASSPRGGYTDTQYF